This is a list of T cell receptor beta chains from one sample in a study of control samples from healthy donors and cancer patients. Assay: immunoSEQ multiplex PCR; the TCRdb copy retains only in-frame clones and omits some. The repertoire consists of 50,000 to 75,000 clones, with about 82% occurring once and the leading ten covering roughly 5.5%. The sample taken for sequencing was blood. These receptors were collected from a man in his forties or fifties in good health. The CDR3 runs from the conserved cysteine through the conserved F or W. The D gene is left open where the match is weak. Some rows mark clone size as missing; the rest say once, few, many or name a class of expanded clone.

v_gene	abundance	len	j_gene	d_gene	CDR3nt	CDR3aa
TRBV6-2/TRBV6-3	-	14	TRBJ2-7	TRBD2	TGTGCCAGCAGCCGAGCGGGAGGGCATAGCGAGCAGTACTTC	CASSRAGGHSEQYF
TRBV18	-	16	TRBJ1-6	-	TGTGCCAGCTCACCACAGTTGGGGGCAAGTAGTTCACCCCTCCACTTT	CASSPQLGASSSPLHF
TRBV19	-	17	TRBJ2-7	TRBD2	TGTGCCAGTAGTGTACTAGCGGTTTATGGTTCCCCCTACGAGCAGTACTTC	CASSVLAVYGSPYEQYF
TRBV5-4	few	16	TRBJ2-4	TRBD2	TGTGCCAGCAGCTTGGTTCTAGCGGGGGCCAAAAACATTCAGTACTTC	CASSLVLAGAKNIQYF
TRBV30	-	14	TRBJ2-7	-	TGTGCCTGGAGTCCTAAGAGGTGGGGCTACGAGCAGTACTTC	CAWSPKRWGYEQYF
TRBV25-1	-	16	TRBJ2-1	-	TGTGCCAGCAGCGACACTGGGGGGGCAGGCTACAATGAGCAGTTCTTC	CASSDTGGAGYNEQFF
TRBV6-2/TRBV6-3	few	19	TRBJ2-1	TRBD2	TGTGCCAGCAGTTATCCGTTACTAGCGAGGCGATCGGAGTACAATGAGCAGTTCTTC	CASSYPLLARRSEYNEQFF
TRBV3-1/TRBV3-2	-	14	TRBJ1-4	-	TGTGCCAGCAGCCAAGGTGGGGGCGGCGAAAAACTGTTTTTT	CASSQGGGGEKLFF
TRBV9	-	16	TRBJ2-1	TRBD2	TGTGCCAGCAGCGTAGAGGCGGGGGGGCAGTCGGATGAGCAGTTCTTC	CASSVEAGGQSDEQFF
TRBV2	-	12	TRBJ1-5	-	TGTGCCAGCTCGTGGGGCAATCAGCCCCAGCATTTT	CASSWGNQPQHF
TRBV30	-	13	TRBJ1-1	-	TGTGCCTGGGCTTTCAGGGAGGGTGCTGAAGCTTTCTTT	CAWAFREGAEAFF
TRBV19	-	16	TRBJ1-1	TRBD1	TGTGCCAGTAGGGCCGGGACAGGGGGAATTGGCACTGAAGCTTTCTTT	CASRAGTGGIGTEAFF
TRBV7-3	-	13	TRBJ2-1	-	TGTGCCAGCAGTTGGACACCCCGCAATGAGCAGTTCTTC	CASSWTPRNEQFF
TRBV12-5	-	15	TRBJ2-1	TRBD2	TGTGCTAGTGCCATAATTAGCGGGAGCTACAATGAGCAGTTCTTC	CASAIISGSYNEQFF
TRBV29-1	-	12	TRBJ1-2	-	TGCAGCGTTGGGACCCAGAAAGGTGGCTACACCTTC	CSVGTQKGGYTF
TRBV5-5	once	15	TRBJ2-7	TRBD1	TGTGCCAGCAGCCGAGGGGCAGGGGGCTCCTACGAGCAGTACTTC	CASSRGAGGSYEQYF
TRBV7-9	once	12	TRBJ2-7	-	TGTGCCAGCAGCTCGAGCTCCTACGAGCAGTACTTC	CASSSSSYEQYF
TRBV11-2	-	15	TRBJ2-3	-	TGTGCCAGCAGTTTCCCGACGAGGATCACAGATACGCAGTATTTT	CASSFPTRITDTQYF
TRBV11-3	-	12	TRBJ1-2	-	TGTGCCAGCAGCTCAAACATAGTTGGCTACACCTTC	CASSSNIVGYTF
TRBV5-4	once	13	TRBJ1-1	-	TGTGCCAGCAGACAAGACAGCAACACTGAAGCTTTCTTT	CASRQDSNTEAFF
TRBV21-1	-	15	TRBJ1-1	-	TGTGCCAGCAGCACACTCGGCAGGGGGCACACTGAAGCTTTCTTT	CASSTLGRGHTEAFF
TRBV7-2	many	16	TRBJ2-5	-	TGTGCCAGCAGCCATTCTAGCAGAGGTCTCCAAGAGACCCAGTACTTC	CASSHSSRGLQETQYF
TRBV11-2	-	16	TRBJ2-1	TRBD2	TGTGCCAGCAGCGTCGGACTAGCGGGGGTTATTGGGGAGCAGTTCTTC	CASSVGLAGVIGEQFF
TRBV5-4	-	15	TRBJ2-3	-	TGTGCCAGCAGCTTCGGCAGGGGATATGCAGATACGCAGTATTTT	CASSFGRGYADTQYF
TRBV15	-	14	TRBJ2-1	TRBD1	TGTGCCACCAGCACTCGACAGGGGTGGAATGAGCAGTTCTTC	CATSTRQGWNEQFF
TRBV6-5	-	13	TRBJ1-1	TRBD1	TGTGCCAGCAGCTCGACAGGGGACCTCGACGCTTTCTTT	CASSSTGDLDAFF
TRBV30	-	14	TRBJ1-6	TRBD1	TGTGCCTGGAGTGTCAACAGGGGAAATTCACCCCTCCACTTT	CAWSVNRGNSPLHF
TRBV2	-	16	TRBJ2-3	TRBD2	TGTGCCAGCAGAGGAGGACTAGCGGGAGGGGCAGATACGCAGTATTTT	CASRGGLAGGADTQYF
TRBV28	-	11	TRBJ1-1	TRBD1	TGTGCCAGCAGTCGACAGGGGCAAGCTTTCTTT	CASSRQGQAFF
TRBV27	-	14	TRBJ1-1	TRBD1	TGTGCCAGCAGCACCGGACAGGGGTACACTGAAGCTTTCTTT	CASSTGQGYTEAFF
TRBV30	few	12	TRBJ1-2	-	TGTGCCGTTGCGCAGGGGAACTATGGCTACACCTTC	CAVAQGNYGYTF
TRBV7-9	-	15	TRBJ2-3	-	TGTGCCAGCAGCTTAGCAGGACAACGCACAGATACGCAGTATTTT	CASSLAGQRTDTQYF
TRBV5-6	-	15	TRBJ2-1	-	TGTGCCAGCAGCTTGACGGAGGGTCTCCACAATGAGCAGTTCTTC	CASSLTEGLHNEQFF
TRBV6-2/TRBV6-3	-	14	TRBJ1-2	TRBD1	TGTGCCAGCAGTGATCCAGGGACAGCCCATGGCTACACCTTC	CASSDPGTAHGYTF
TRBV7-2	-	14	TRBJ2-4	TRBD1	TGTGCCAGCAGCCTGGGACAGGGGCGGAACATTCAGTACTTC	CASSLGQGRNIQYF
TRBV11-3	-	16	TRBJ1-3	-	TGTGCCAGCAGCGTTCCAGGGGAGAGTTCTGGAAACACCATATATTTT	CASSVPGESSGNTIYF
TRBV7-2	-	15	TRBJ1-3	-	TGTGCCAGCAGCTTAGCAGGGTTGTCTGGAAACACCATATATTTT	CASSLAGLSGNTIYF
TRBV19	-	14	TRBJ1-1	-	TGTGCCAGTAGGAGACAGGAATGGAACACTGAAGCTTTCTTT	CASRRQEWNTEAFF
TRBV5-1	-	17	TRBJ2-3	TRBD2	TGCGCCAGCAGCTTCTCGACTAGCGGAGGGTTAACAGATACGCAGTATTTT	CASSFSTSGGLTDTQYF
TRBV3-1/TRBV3-2	once	14	TRBJ1-5	TRBD1	TGTGCCAGCAGCCCCGGACAGGGCAATCAGCCCCAGCATTTT	CASSPGQGNQPQHF
TRBV9	medium-sized	13	TRBJ2-7	-	TGTGCCAGCAGCCCACGGGGGGCGGGAGAGCAGTACTTC	CASSPRGAGEQYF
TRBV19	-	13	TRBJ1-1	-	TGTGCCAGTAGTATTGAAGAGGGCACTGAAGCTTTCTTT	CASSIEEGTEAFF
TRBV4-1	-	17	TRBJ2-2	-	TGCGCCAGCAGCCAAGTGGATATGGGGTGGGGCACCGGGGAGCTGTTTTTT	CASSQVDMGWGTGELFF
TRBV11-2	-	15	TRBJ1-1	-	TGTGCCAGCAGCCTCTTCGGGGGGTCGTCAACTGAAGCTTTCTTT	CASSLFGGSSTEAFF
TRBV24-1	-	12	TRBJ1-2	-	TGTGCCACCAGTGATGGAGGGGGTGGCTACACCTTC	CATSDGGGGYTF
TRBV24-1	once	12	TRBJ1-2	-	TGTGCCACCAGTGATGAACTGGGAAGCTACACCTTC	CATSDELGSYTF
TRBV9	-	15	TRBJ2-7	TRBD2	TGTGCCAGCAGCCAAAGAGGGACTAGCGGATACGAGCAGTACTTC	CASSQRGTSGYEQYF
TRBV7-8	-	15	TRBJ1-1	-	TGTGCCAGCAGCTTAGCGGGAGGGGTTTATTCTGAAGCTTTCTTT	CASSLAGGVYSEAFF
TRBV11-2	-	13	TRBJ1-2	-	TGTGCCAGCAGCTTAAGTCTACGGTTGGGCTACACCTTC	CASSLSLRLGYTF
TRBV9	-	13	TRBJ2-3	-	TGTGCCAGCAGCGTAACGGTGGTTGATACGCAGTATTTT	CASSVTVVDTQYF